This section outlines one T cell receptor (beta chain) sequence together with its context. This specimen includes other DNA sequences encoding the same CDR3. This CDR3 is 14 amino acids long. V was clipped by 4 bases and J by 4 bases; unmatched bases: 5. Per germline, CDR1 MGHRA and CDR2 YSYEKL. This sample is drawn from a study of cytomegalovirus exposure and HLA in healthy donors. The table came from immunoSEQ multiplex PCR; TCRdb's copy has only in-frame clones and leaves some out. This sample has over 45,000 clones, with around nine tenths found just once. This sequence joins TRBV4-1 and TRBJ2-7; 9 positions agree with TRBD1. Specimen: PBMCs. This sequence originates from a man between 18 and 29 years old in good health and CMV-seronegative. CDR3 amino acids: CASSPGQGGYEQYF. In nucleotides, the CDR3 is TGCGCCAGCAGCCCGGGACAGGGAGGGTACGAGCAGTACTTC.